This T cell receptor (beta chain) came from a study of blood T cells in healthy people across ages. The germline gives CDR1 MNHEY, CDR2 SVGEGT. The CDR3 totals 17 residues. Broader study findings: What prevented conclusive comparison of naive and antigen-experienced cells was that PBMCs were unsorted.

This clonotype showed up just a few times. As yet, its antigen is unknown. A much larger clonotype is one base distant, so this may be a read error. Then a second PCR, running roughly 7 to 11 cycles, was carried out with a sample-barcoded 5' primer and a J-beta primer mix. TCRdb reprocessed the 5' RACE reads via MiXCR and lists one record per CDR3 protein. The profile shows 630,000 or so distinct CDR3 sequences, about 34% of them singletons. The material sequenced was blood. This sequence was found in a woman aged 80 or older in good health. V is TRBV6-2 or TRBV6-3 and J is TRBJ2-1; 8 bases agree with TRBD2. CDR3 residues: CAGSYSGGGKPYNEQFF. CDR3 nucleotides: TGTGCCGGCAGTTACTCCGGGGGGGGGAAACCTTACAATGAGCAGTTCTTC.